The source of this T cell receptor beta chain is a study of blood T cell repertoires in COVID-19. In the study overall: There were acute and convalescent COVID-19 samples, and they came from the United States, Italy and Spain. The analysed material was cDNA or gDNA that came from T cells, B-cell-depleted T cells, or PBMCs.

The junction had 6 bases not matched to a gene; V was cut back by 3 bases and J by 2 bases. This CDR3 is built from 16 residues. Germline lookup yields CDR1 KGHSH and CDR2 LQKENI. In the authors' workflow: From reference gene primer amplification, estimates of nucleated cell counts were derived. Assay used: immunoSEQ multiplex PCR; TCRdb lists only in-frame clones, some missing. The DNA gave D and trimming, while V, J and clone size come from that table. This sample has hundreds of thousands of clones; approximately 82% occur once, and the top ten carry around 1.8%. The clonotype originates from a woman aged 80 or older with acute or convalescent COVID-19. The V and J genes are TRBV18 and TRBJ1-5, with 8 bases fitting TRBD1. Material for sequencing was peripheral blood. The CDR3 is CASSPPTGQGNQPQHF. The CDR3 DNA reads as TGTGCCAGCTCACCTCCTACGGGACAGGGCAATCAGCCCCAGCATTTT.